Reported below is one T cell receptor beta chain. What it recognizes is unknown. It was cDNA, reverse transcribed from extracted RNA, that served as the sequencing template. Clones were sequenced by immunoSEQ multiplex PCR, and TCRdb holds only the in-frame ones, with some missing. The sample has roughly 150,000 clones; 87% are singletons. The data belong to a study of CD8+ T cells in alopecia areata. This CDR3 spans 14 amino acids. V was trimmed by 0 bases and J by 4 bases, leaving 9 bases between them. Germline CDR1 ENHRY, CDR2 SYGVKD. Study findings and constraints: Among patients, TCR sharing was less clear than in mice, a difference possibly due in part to HLA diversity in the patient population.

In alopecia areata patients, both lesional scalp punch biopsies and peripheral blood were collected. The clonotype comes from a human donor with alopecia areata. V gene TRBV10-3 combines with J gene TRBJ1-1, with D possibly matching TRBD1 (6 bases). Specimen: CD8+ T cells sorted from blood, collected at week 0. The DNA of the CDR3 is TGTGCCATCAGTGAGTCGAACAGGGCCACTGAAGCTTTCTTT. This sequence encodes CAISESNRATEAFF.